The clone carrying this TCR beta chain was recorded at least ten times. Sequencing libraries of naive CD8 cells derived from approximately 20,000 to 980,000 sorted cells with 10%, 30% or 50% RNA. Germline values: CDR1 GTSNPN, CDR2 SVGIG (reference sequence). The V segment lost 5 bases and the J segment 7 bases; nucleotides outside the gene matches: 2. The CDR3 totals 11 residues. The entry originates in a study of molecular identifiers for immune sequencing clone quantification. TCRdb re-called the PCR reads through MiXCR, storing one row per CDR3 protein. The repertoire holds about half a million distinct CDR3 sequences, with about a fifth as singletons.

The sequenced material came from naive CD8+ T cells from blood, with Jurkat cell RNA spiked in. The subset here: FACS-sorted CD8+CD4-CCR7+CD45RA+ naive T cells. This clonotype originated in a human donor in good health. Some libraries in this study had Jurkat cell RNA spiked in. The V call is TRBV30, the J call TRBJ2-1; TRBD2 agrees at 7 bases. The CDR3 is CAWDGGNEQFF. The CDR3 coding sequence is TGTGCCTGGGACGGGGGGAATGAGCAGTTCTTC.